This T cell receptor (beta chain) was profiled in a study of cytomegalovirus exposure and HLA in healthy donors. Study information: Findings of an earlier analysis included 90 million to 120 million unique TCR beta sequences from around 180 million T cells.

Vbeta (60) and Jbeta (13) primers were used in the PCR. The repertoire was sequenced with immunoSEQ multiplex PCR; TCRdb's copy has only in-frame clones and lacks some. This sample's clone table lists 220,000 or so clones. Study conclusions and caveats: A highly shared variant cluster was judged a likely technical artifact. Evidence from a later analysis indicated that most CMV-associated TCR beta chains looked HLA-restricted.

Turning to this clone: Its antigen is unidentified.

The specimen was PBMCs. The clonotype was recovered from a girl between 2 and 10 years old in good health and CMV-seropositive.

This CDR3 is CASSRSSGGVEAFF. CDR3 nucleotide sequence: TGTGCCAGCAGTCGGAGCTCAGGGGGCGTTGAAGCTTTCTTT. V gene TRBV28 combines with J gene TRBJ1-1, with 8 bases identical to TRBD1. This CDR3 has 14 residues. Germline CDR1 reads MDHEN; CDR2 reads SYDVKM. V lost 5 bases to trimming and J lost 7 bases; unmatched junction nucleotides: 9.